The clone carrying this T cell receptor (delta chain) was seen a handful of times. No antigen is known for it. The translation of this DNA and the TCRdb protein of a much larger clone differ at residue 5, probably owing to a read error; the protein shown here is translated from the DNA. Vgamma9/Vdelta2+ and Vdelta2-negative gammadelta T cells were flow-sorted from PBMC for bulk sequencing. The CDR3 totals 17 residues. V dropped 3 bases and J dropped 0 bases, with 19 bases sitting between them. Germline V lookup: CDR1 GEAIGNYY, CDR2 EKD. The data originate from a study of γδ T cells in repeated Plasmodium falciparum infection. About the research overall: The natural-infection arm compared Malian children under seasonal malaria with matched Australian children. Over roughly 640 days, donors received four mosquito-bite P. falciparum NF54 infections. The study's findings and limits: Over time and infection, Vgamma9/Vdelta2+ repertoires remained highly stable and polyclonal.

TCRdb redid clone calling on the multiplex PCR reads using CATT. The repertoire holds around 82,000 delta-chain clones, with more than 1.4% as singletons. The chain joins TRDV2 to TRDJ1; unclear D gene. Sequencing input: gamma-delta T cells from blood. The receptor was isolated from a pool of human donors (malaria-infected and uninfected, not separated). The CDR3: CACDPVDKGTHTDKLIF. CDR3 nucleotide sequence: TGTGCCTGTGACCCCGTCGATAAAGGTACACACACCGATAAACTCATCTTT.